This T cell receptor beta chain appears in the sequencing data of a study of tissue T cells after allogeneic stem cell transplantation. In this sample, this clone turned up a few times. Its specificity is not known. Genes and germline come from the mouse. The read terminates 1 residue ahead of where the CDR3 ends, so the germline J gene completes it. Data came from immunoSEQ multiplex PCR; TCRdb stores just in-frame clones and leaves some out. The sample consists of under 5,500 clones, around 45% of them appearing once. This CDR3 contains 13 residues. CDR1 and CDR2 (germline): SNHLY, FYNGKV (reference sequence). V gave up 6 bases and J gave up 2 bases; unmatched junction bases: 3. Study conclusions and caveats: Only a limited share of tissue TCRs appeared in blood or spleen. Anatomically similar tissues had similar TCR repertoires within each patient.

Time point reported: mouse harvest day 14 after allogeneic transplant. The graft held 10^6 splenic CD5+ T cells and 10^7 T-cell-depleted bone marrow cells. The chain uses TRBV3 and TRBJ2-7, with TRBD2 matching over 8 bases. The source is a female BALB/c mouse given C57BL/6 T cells with graft-versus-host disease after an allogeneic hematopoietic cell transplant. The sequencing input was lymph node tissue. CDR3 DNA (partial): TGTGCCAGCAGATCGACTGGGGCCTATGAACAGTAC. Translated, it gives CASRSTGAYEQY. The entire CDR3 protein reads CASRSTGAYEQYF. Combining the CDR3 with reference TRBV3 and TRBJ2-7 gives the whole variable domain GPKVLQIPSHQIIDMGQMVTLNCDPVSNHLYFYWYKQILGQQMEFLVNFYNGKVMEKSKLFKDQFSVERPDGSYFTLKIQPTALEDSAVYFCASRSTGAYEQYFGPGTRLTVL.